This TCR beta chain was profiled in a study of T cells in Graves' hyperthyroidism and ophthalmopathy. Germline V gene lookup returns CDR1 SGHTA and CDR2 FQGNSA. V gave up 0 bases and J gave up 5 bases; unmatched junction bases: 9. The CDR3 runs to 17 residues. Over 18 months, lack of ophthalmopathy progression marked Graves' hyperthyroidism as stable. Uncontrolled infection, other autoimmune disease, pregnancy or lactation excluded patients. Using RNA transcripts as the source, TCR beta CDR3 regions were amplified. Researchers ran a first-round RT-PCR on the TCR CDR3 using the HTBI primer set. MiXCR, applied by TCRdb to the multiplex PCR reads, yields one record per CDR3 protein. The table has 600,000 to 900,000 distinct CDR3 sequences, less than 20% seen once; the top ten hold 8.4%.

The chain combines TRBV7-2 with TRBJ2-1; 8 nucleotides line up with TRBD2. The sample consisted of blood. This receptor was identified in a man aged 18 to 35 with Graves' hyperthyroidism. The CDR3 here is CASSLAGGAGAHNEQFF. The CDR3 nucleotides read TGTGCCAGCAGCTTAGCCGGGGGGGCGGGAGCCCACAATGAGCAGTTCTTC.